A single sample gave rise to the 19 T cell receptor beta chains below, sequenced in a study of blood T cell repertoires in COVID-19. The assay was immunoSEQ multiplex PCR, and TCRdb's table has in-frame clones only and misses some. The data show 190,000 or so clones, with roughly 92% seen just once and 0.6% to 0.8% held by the top ten. The material sequenced was peripheral blood. These receptors all stem from a man aged 25-45 years with COVID-19, enrolled during active disease.

The V gene is TRBV2, the J gene TRBJ2-1; 10 nucleotides align to TRBD2. The CDR3 extends over 16 amino acids. Germline trimming cut 4 bases from V and 9 bases from J; bases unmatched to any gene: 12. In germline, CDR1 is SNHLY, CDR2 FYNNEI. Here the CDR3 DNA reads TGTGCCAGCAGTGGCCGTACGAGCGGGGGGGAGGTTGAGCAGTTCTTC. It encodes CASSGRTSGGEVEQFF.

The genes are TRBV24-1 and TRBJ2-3; tentative D call: TRBD1 (6 bases). Germline V CDR1 and CDR2: KGHDR, SFDVKD. The CDR3 extends over 17 amino acids. The ends were cut back, 4 bases at V and 4 bases at J, with 20 bases in the middle. CDR3 bases: TGTGCCACCAGTGACTCCGGGACACCTCCTAATTCAGATACGCAGTATTTT. Translation: CATSDSGTPPNSDTQYF.

The V and J genes are TRBV30 and TRBJ1-1, with no clear D. The CDR3 is 13 amino acids. CDR1 and CDR2 (germline): GTSNPN, SVGIG (reference sequence). The V gene lost 0 bases and the J gene lost 4 bases, with 9 bases spanning the gap. Here the CDR3 reads CAWSVRGSTEAFF. In DNA, the CDR3 is TGTGCCTGGAGTGTACGGGGATCCACTGAAGCTTTCTTT.

The V gene is TRBV6-6, the J gene TRBJ1-2, with 8 bases fitting TRBD1. The V and J ends lost 6 bases and 0 bases, in that order; junction bases with no gene match: 6. The V gene's germline CDR1 is MNHNY and CDR2 SVGAGI (reference sequence). There are 15 residues in the CDR3. As DNA, the CDR3 is TGTGCCAGCAGCCCCGGACAGGGTCCTAACTATGGCTACACCTTC. It is translated as CASSPGQGPNYGYTF.

The V and J genes are TRBV5-6 and TRBJ2-5; D is possibly TRBD1 (5 bases). The CDR3 is 15 amino acids. V dropped 1 base and J dropped 3 bases, with 13 bases sitting between them. Germline lookup yields CDR1 SGHDT and CDR2 YYEEEE. CDR3 nucleotides: TGTGCCAGCAGCTTGTTCAGGGATGGAGAAGAGACCCAGTACTTC. Translating gives CASSLFRDGEETQYF.

The V and J genes are TRBV30 and TRBJ2-3; D is perhaps TRBD1 (5 bases). CDR3 length equals 15 residues. V was pared by 4 bases and J by 2 bases, with 16 bases between. CDR1 is GTSNPN and CDR2 is SVGIG in the germline V gene (reference sequence). The CDR3 is CAWTALGHLTDTQYF. In nucleotides, the CDR3 is TGTGCCTGGACCGCTTTAGGACACCTCACAGATACGCAGTATTTT.

The chain combines TRBV30 with TRBJ1-3; a weak D match, TRBD1 (6 bases). V was trimmed by 8 bases and J by 0 bases, leaving 14 bases between them. CDR1 and CDR2 from the germline V gene are GTSNPN and SVGIG (reference sequence). The CDR3 loop spans 14 amino acids. The CDR3 here is CAERRRGSGNTIYF. CDR3 in DNA: TGTGCCGAGAGGCGCAGGGGCTCTGGAAACACCATATATTTT.

V is TRBV9 and J is TRBJ1-6; D ambiguous. Germline V lookup: CDR1 SGDLS, CDR2 YYNGEE. The length of the CDR3 is 14 residues. Trimming took 3 bases from V and 8 from J, leaving 12 bases between them. CDR3 nucleotide sequence: TGTGCCAGCAGCGCCGGGGATGGAGATTCACCCCTCCACTTT. Protein: CASSAGDGDSPLHF.

This clone was recorded a few times. This chain uses TRBV11-3 with TRBJ1-1, with D perhaps TRBD1 (5 bases). This CDR3 contains 13 residues. From germline, CDR1 is SGHNT and CDR2 YENEEA. The V and J ends lost 5 bases and 1 base respectively, with 8 bases between them. CDR3 in amino acids: CASSRQKNTEAFF. The CDR3 DNA follows: TGTGCCAGCAGCAGACAGAAGAACACTGAAGCTTTCTTT.

V gene TRBV6-5 combines with J gene TRBJ1-5; no definite D call. This CDR3 spans 15 amino acids. The V and J ends lost 5 bases and 0 bases respectively, with 11 bases between them. Per germline, CDR1 MNHEY and CDR2 SVGAGI. The DNA of the CDR3 is TGTGCCAGCAGTACCCGACACCTTAGCAATCAGCCCCAGCATTTT. Translating it yields CASSTRHLSNQPQHF.

This clone was seen only a few times. V gene TRBV4-1 combines with J gene TRBJ2-7; a possible D gene is TRBD1 (6 bases). Germline CDR1 reads MGHRA; CDR2 reads YSYEKL. The V end was cut by 3 bases, the J end by 7 bases, with 10 bases between. This CDR3 comprises 12 residues. The CDR3 region has the DNA TGCGCCAGCAGCCATTCGAGGGGGGAGCAGTACTTC. Amino acids: CASSHSRGEQYF.

The genes are TRBV6-5 and TRBJ1-4; D not resolved. Germline V gene sequence: CDR1 MNHEY, CDR2 SVGAGI. CDR3 size: 11 residues. V gave up 7 bases and J gave up 12 bases, with 12 bases separating them. Written as DNA, the CDR3 is TGTGCCAGCATGCTCGCGAGAGAACTGTTTTTT. Translating it yields CASMLARELFF.

The chain combines TRBV18 with TRBJ1-3; D uncertain. Germline V gene lookup returns CDR1 KGHSH and CDR2 LQKENI. The V end was cut by 6 bases, the J end by 1 base, with 16 bases between. This CDR3 has 16 residues. The CDR3 spells CASSLKESSSGNTIYF. The CDR3 bases are TGTGCCAGCTCTCTCAAGGAGAGCTCGTCTGGAAACACCATATATTTT.

The chain is built from TRBV2 and TRBJ2-2, with 12 bases lining up with TRBD1. The CDR3 covers 17 residues. Trimming removed 7 bases from V and 0 bases from J; junction bases left unmatched: 6. From germline, CDR1 is SNHLY and CDR2 FYNNEI. The CDR3 loop is CASTEGTGGTNTGELFF. The DNA of the CDR3 is TGTGCCAGCACGGAAGGGACAGGGGGCACGAACACCGGGGAGCTGTTTTTT.

For this clone: The sample has other DNA sequences that encode this CDR3 too. The rearrangement joins TRBV3-1 (or the pseudogene TRBV3-2) to TRBJ1-2; 8 positions match TRBD1. V trimming: 1 base; J trimming: 7 bases; junction bases outside the gene matches: 2. The CDR3 totals 13 residues. The germline V gene encodes CDR1 LGHDT and CDR2 YNNKEL (reference sequence). CDR3 sequence: CASSQGQGAGYTF. CDR3 coding DNA: TGTGCCAGCAGCCAAGGGCAGGGGGCTGGCTACACCTTC.

The chain has TRBV3-1 (or the pseudogene TRBV3-2) and TRBJ1-5, with 8 bases lining up with TRBD1. The CDR3 is made up of 16 amino acids. J gave up 3 bases and V 3 bases, and 7 bases lay outside the gene matches. The V gene's germline CDR1 is LGHDT and CDR2 YNNKEL (reference sequence). The DNA for the CDR3 is TGTGCCAGCAGCCAGGGACAGGCGGGTAACAATCAGCCCCAGCATTTT. Its protein product is CASSQGQAGNNQPQHF.

V usage is TRBV24-1 and J usage is TRBJ2-1; D may be TRBD1 (5 bases). V lost 6 bases, J lost 4 bases, and 12 bases lay in between. The CDR3 length is 14 residues. CDR1 is KGHDR and CDR2 is SFDVKD in the germline V gene. CDR3 nucleotides: TGTGCCACCAGTTCGGGTCAGGGATACAATGAGCAGTTCTTC. Protein: CATSSGQGYNEQFF.

This clone showed up just a few times. The chain uses TRBV6-1 and TRBJ2-7; 11 nucleotides agree with TRBD2. V lost 2 bases, J lost 2 bases, and 2 bases stayed unmatched. The CDR3 totals 15 residues. In germline, CDR1 is MNHNS, CDR2 SASEGT. CDR3 sequence: CASSESSGGTYEQYF. Written as DNA, the CDR3 is TGTGCCAGCAGTGAATCTAGCGGGGGGACCTACGAGCAGTACTTC.

The rearrangement joins TRBV6-1 to TRBJ2-1; 10 nucleotides match TRBD2. The CDR3 spans 18 residues. Germline V gives CDR1 MNHNS, CDR2 SASEGT. After removal of 5 bases from V and 0 bases from J, the junction contained 10 bases not matched to a gene. CDR3 residues: CASSKGAPSGGSYNEQFF. The CDR3 DNA is TGTGCCAGCAGTAAAGGGGCCCCTAGCGGGGGCTCCTACAATGAGCAGTTCTTC.